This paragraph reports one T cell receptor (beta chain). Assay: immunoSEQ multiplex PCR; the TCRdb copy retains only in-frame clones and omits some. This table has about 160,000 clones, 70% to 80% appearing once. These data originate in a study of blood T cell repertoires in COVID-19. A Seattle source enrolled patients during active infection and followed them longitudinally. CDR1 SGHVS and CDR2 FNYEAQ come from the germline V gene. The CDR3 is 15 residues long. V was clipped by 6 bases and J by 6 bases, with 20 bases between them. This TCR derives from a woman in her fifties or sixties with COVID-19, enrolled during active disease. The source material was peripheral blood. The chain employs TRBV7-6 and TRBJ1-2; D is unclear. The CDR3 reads CASRLFQRSIHGYTF. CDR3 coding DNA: TGTGCCAGCAGATTATTTCAGAGGTCGATTCATGGCTACACCTTC.